This TCR beta chain appears in the sequencing data of a study of identical twins. Study-wide points: Conclusions were drawn cross-sectionally by statistical analysis, without following the same donors. Cord blood beta clonotypes present at high abundance carried fewer insertions; no such pattern appeared in memory repertoires.

To note about this clonotype: Antigen unknown.

This CDR3 has 18 amino acids. Unique molecular identifiers were in the cDNA, with template-switch universal primer binding. A single record per CDR3 protein comes from TCRdb applying MiXCR to the 5' RACE reads. The sample contains 280,000 or so distinct CDR3 sequences, about 8.3% of which appear only once. The data were also submitted as part of a second study, on yellow fever vaccine responses in identical twins. That study reports: Reportedly, the response of twins' T cells to the vaccine seemed partly convergent, partly personalized.

This sequence originates from a woman between 18 and 29 years old in good health. The sample consisted of memory (CD45RO+) T cells sorted from blood. The V call is TRBV21-1, the J call TRBJ2-7; the D segment call TRBD2 is taken from the table without a DNA check. TRBV21-1 is a recognized pseudogene. The CDR3 DNA sequence: TGTGCCAGCAGCAATCCCTATAGTGGGACGGCAGCCATCTACGAGCAGTACGTC. Encoded protein: CASSNPYSGTAAIYEQYV.